This T cell receptor beta chain stems from a study of blood T cell repertoires in COVID-19. Overall study: The samples span acute and convalescent COVID-19 from the United States, Italy and Spain.

This clone has a handful of counts. The method was immunoSEQ multiplex PCR; TCRdb's version includes in-frame clones alone and lacks a portion of them. In the table there are about 200,000 clones, 84% of which are singletons. Material: peripheral blood. This sequence was found in a human donor in a cohort sampled during active COVID-19.

CDR3 in amino acids: CASSADATSGTEAFF. For the CDR3, the DNA is TGTGCCAGCAGCGCCGACGCGACCTCAGGGACTGAAGCTTTCTTT. This chain joins TRBV9 and TRBJ1-1; TRBD1 might be the D (5 bases). The CDR3 length is 15 residues. Germline CDR1 is SGDLS and CDR2 is YYNGEE. Trimming cost V 3 bases and J 5 bases, with 17 bases left between them.